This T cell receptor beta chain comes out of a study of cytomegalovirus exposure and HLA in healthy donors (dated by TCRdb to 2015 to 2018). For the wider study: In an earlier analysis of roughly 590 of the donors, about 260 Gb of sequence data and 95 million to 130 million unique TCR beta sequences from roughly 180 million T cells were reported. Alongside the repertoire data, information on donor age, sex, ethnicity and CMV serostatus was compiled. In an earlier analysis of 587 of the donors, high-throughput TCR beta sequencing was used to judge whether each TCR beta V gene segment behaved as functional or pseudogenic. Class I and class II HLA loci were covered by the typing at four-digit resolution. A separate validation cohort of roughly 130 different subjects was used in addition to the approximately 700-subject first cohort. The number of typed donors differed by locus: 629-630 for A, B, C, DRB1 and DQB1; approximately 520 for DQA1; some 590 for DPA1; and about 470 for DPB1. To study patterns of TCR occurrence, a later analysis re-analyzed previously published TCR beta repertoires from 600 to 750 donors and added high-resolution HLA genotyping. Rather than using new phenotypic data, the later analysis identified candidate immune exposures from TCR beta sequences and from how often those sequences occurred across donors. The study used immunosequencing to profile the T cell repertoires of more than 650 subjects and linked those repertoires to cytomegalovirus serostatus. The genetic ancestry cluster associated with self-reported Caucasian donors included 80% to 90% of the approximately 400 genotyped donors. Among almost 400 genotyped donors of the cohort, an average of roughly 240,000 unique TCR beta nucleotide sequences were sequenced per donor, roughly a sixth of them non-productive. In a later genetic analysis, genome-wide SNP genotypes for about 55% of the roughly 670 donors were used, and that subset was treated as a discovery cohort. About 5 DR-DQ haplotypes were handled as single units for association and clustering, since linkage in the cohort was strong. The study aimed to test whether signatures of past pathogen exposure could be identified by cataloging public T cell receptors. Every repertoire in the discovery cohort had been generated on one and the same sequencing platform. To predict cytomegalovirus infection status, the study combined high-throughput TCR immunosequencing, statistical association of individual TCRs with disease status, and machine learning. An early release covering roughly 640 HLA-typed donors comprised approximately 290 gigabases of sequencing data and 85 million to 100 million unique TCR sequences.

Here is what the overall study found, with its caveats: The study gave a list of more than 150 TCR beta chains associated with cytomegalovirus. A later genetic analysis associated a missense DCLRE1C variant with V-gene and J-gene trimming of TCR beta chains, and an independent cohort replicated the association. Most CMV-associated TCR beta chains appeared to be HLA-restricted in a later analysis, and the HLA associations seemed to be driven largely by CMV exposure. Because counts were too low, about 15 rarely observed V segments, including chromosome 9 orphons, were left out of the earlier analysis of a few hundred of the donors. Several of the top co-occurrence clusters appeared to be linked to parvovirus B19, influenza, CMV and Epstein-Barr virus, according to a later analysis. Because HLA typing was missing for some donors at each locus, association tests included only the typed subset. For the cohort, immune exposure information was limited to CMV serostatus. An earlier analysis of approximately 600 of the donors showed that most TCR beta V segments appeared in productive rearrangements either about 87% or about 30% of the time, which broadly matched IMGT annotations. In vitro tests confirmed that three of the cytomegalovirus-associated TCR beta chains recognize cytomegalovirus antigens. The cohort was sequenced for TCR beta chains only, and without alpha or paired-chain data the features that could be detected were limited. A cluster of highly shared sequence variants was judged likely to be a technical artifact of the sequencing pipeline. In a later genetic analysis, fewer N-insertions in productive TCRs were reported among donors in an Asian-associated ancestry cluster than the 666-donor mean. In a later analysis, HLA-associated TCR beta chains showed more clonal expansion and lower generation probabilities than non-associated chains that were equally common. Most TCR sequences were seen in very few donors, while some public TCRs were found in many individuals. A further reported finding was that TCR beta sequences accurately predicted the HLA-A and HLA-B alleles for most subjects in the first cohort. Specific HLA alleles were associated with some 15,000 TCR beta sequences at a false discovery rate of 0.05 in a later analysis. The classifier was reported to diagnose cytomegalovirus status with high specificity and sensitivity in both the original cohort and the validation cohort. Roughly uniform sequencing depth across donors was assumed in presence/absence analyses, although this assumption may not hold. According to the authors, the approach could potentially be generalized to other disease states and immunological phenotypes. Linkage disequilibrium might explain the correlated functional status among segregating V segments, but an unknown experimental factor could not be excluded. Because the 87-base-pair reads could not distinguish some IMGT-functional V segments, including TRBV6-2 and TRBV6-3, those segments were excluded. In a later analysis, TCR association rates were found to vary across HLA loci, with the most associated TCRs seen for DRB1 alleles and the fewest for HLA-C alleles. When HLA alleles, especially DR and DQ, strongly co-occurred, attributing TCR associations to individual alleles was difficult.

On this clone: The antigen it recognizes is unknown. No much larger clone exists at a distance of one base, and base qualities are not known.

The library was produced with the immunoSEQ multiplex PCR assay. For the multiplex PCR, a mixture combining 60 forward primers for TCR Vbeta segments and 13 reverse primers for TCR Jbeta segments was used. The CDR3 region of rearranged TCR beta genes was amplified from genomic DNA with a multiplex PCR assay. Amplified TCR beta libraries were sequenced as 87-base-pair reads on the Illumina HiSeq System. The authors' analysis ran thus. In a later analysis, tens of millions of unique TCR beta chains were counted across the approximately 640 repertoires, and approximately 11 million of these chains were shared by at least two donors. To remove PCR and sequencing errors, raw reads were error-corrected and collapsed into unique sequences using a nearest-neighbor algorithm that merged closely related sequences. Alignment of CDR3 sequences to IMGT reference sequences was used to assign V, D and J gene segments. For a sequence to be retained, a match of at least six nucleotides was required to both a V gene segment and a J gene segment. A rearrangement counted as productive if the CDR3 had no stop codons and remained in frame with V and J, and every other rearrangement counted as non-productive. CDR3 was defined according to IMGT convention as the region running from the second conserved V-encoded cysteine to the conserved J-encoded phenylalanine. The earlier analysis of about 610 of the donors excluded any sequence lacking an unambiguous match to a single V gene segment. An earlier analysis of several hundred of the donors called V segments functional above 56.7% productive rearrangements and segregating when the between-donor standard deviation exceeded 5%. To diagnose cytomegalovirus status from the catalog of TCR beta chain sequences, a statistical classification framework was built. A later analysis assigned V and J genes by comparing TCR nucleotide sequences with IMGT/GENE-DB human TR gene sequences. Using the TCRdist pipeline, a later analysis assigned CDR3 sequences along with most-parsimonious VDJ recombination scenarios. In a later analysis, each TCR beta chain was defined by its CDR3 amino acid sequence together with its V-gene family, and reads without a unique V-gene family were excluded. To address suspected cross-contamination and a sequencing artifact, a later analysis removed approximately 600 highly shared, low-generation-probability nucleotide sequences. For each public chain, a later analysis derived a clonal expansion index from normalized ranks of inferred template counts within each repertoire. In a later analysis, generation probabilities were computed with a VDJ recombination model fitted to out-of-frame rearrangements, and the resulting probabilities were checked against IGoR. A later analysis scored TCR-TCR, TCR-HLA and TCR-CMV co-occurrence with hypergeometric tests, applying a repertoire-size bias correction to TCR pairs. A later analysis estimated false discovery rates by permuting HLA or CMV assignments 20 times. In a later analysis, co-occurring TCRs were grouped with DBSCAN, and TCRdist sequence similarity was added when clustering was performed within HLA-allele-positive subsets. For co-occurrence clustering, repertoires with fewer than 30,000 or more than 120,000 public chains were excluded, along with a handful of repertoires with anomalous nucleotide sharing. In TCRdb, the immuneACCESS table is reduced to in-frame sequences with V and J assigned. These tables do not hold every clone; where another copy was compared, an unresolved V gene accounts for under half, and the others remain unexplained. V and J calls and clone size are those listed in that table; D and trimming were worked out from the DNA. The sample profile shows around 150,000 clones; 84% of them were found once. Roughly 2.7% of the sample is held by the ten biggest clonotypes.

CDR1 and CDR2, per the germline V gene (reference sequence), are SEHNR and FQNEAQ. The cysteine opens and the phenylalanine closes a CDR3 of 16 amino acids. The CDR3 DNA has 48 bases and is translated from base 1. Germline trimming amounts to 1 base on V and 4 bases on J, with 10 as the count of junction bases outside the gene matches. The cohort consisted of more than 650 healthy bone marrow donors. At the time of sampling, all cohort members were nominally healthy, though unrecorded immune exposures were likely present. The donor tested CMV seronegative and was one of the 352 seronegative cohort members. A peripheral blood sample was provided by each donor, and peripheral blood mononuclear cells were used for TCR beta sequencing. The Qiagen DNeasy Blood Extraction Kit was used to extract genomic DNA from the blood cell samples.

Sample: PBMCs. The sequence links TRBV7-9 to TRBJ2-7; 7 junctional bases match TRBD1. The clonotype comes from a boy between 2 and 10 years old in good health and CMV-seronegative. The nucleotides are TGTGCCAGCAGCTTAGGTCCAGGGGGTTATAGGTACGAGCAGTACTTC. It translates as CASSLGPGGYRYEQYF.